These 29 T cell receptor beta chains share one sample of origin, sequenced in a study of blood T cell repertoires in COVID-19. Using immunoSEQ multiplex PCR, the repertoire was profiled, and TCRdb retains in-frame clones only, with some absent. The table has about 270,000 clones, roughly 85% seen once; the top ten hold approximately 8.2%. The sequenced material came from PBMCs or T cells enriched from blood (not recorded which). These receptors were taken from a woman aged 50 to 60 with acute COVID-19.

The chain couples TRBV4-2 to TRBJ1-1, with 10 positions matching TRBD1. The germline V gene encodes CDR1 LGHNA and CDR2 YNFKEQ. There are 15 residues in the CDR3. Trimming at V came to 3 bases and at J to 5 bases, leaving 6 bases not matched to a gene. CDR3 nucleotide sequence: TGTGCCAGCAGCCAGATGGGACAGGGGAGTACTGAAGCTTTCTTT. It yields the protein CASSQMGQGSTEAFF.

This chain's CDR3 is CASSSGTSGGYEQYF. The DNA for the CDR3 is TGCGCCAGCAGCTCGGGGACTAGCGGGGGGTACGAGCAGTACTTC. The chain has TRBV5-1 and TRBJ2-7; TRBD2 agrees at 15 bases. V was clipped by 3 bases and J by 4 bases; unmatched bases: 2. Germline V gene data show CDR1 as SGHRS and CDR2 as YFSETQ. The CDR3 spans 15 residues.

The V call is TRBV5-1, the J call TRBJ2-1; 7 bases line up with TRBD2. Trimming took 1 base from V and 0 from J; bases not matched to a gene: 7. The CDR3 is 17 amino acids. Germline CDR1 is SGHRS and CDR2 is YFSETQ. The CDR3 sequence is CASSLTGSGHSYNEQFF. The CDR3 DNA reads TGCGCCAGCAGCTTGACGGGTAGCGGGCACTCCTACAATGAGCAGTTCTTC.

The J gene is TRBJ1-2, the V gene TRBV5-4; D gene ambiguous. Trimming took off 0 bases at V and 2 bases at J, with 8 bases between the two ends. The CDR3 loop spans 14 amino acids. Germline CDR1 is SGHNT and CDR2 is YYREEE (reference sequence). The CDR3 nucleotides read TGTGCCAGCAGCTTGGCCACCCTAAACTATGGCTACACCTTC. The encoded protein is CASSLATLNYGYTF. Full variable domain (remainder filled in from reference TRBV5-4 and TRBJ1-2): ETGVTQSPTHLIKTRGQQVTLRCSSQSGHNTVSWYQQALGQGPQFIFQYYREEENGRGNFPPRFSGLQFPNYSSELNVNALELDDSALYLCASSLATLNYGYTFGSGTRLTVV.

The CDR3 coding sequence is TGTGCCAGCAGTCTTACAGGGGCAGGGTTCGGCGGTGTCGGGGAGCTGTTTTTT. Its translation: CASSLTGAGFGGVGELFF. V gene TRBV6-6 combines with J gene TRBJ2-2; 7 bases match TRBD1. This CDR3 spans 18 amino acids. The V segment lost 5 bases and the J segment 7 bases; nucleotides outside the gene matches: 19. Germline V gene lookup returns CDR1 MNHNY and CDR2 SVGAGI (reference sequence).

The V and J genes are TRBV5-1 and TRBJ2-5, with 10 bases aligning to TRBD2. The V and J ends lost 2 bases and 0 bases, in that order; junction bases with no gene match: 7. The germline V gene has CDR1 SGHRS and CDR2 YFSETQ. This CDR3 is built from 17 residues. The CDR3 spells CASSFAIAGGNQETQYF. The DNA of the CDR3 is TGCGCCAGCAGCTTCGCTATAGCGGGGGGAAACCAAGAGACCCAGTACTTC.

This chain's CDR3 is CASSQAPWSGQGNEKLFF. The CDR3 DNA sequence: TGCGCCAGCAGCCAAGCCCCTTGGAGCGGACAGGGTAATGAAAAACTGTTTTTT. J is TRBJ1-4 and V is TRBV4-3; 8 bases fit TRBD1. The trim removed 1 base at V and 4 bases at J, leaving 11 bases unmatched. CDR3 length: 18 amino acids. Germline CDR1 and CDR2: LGHNA and YSLEER.

This chain joins TRBV4-3 and TRBJ1-1, with TRBD1 matching 9 bases. CDR3 length equals 16 residues. Trimming at V came to 0 bases and at J to 1 base, leaving 3 bases not matched to a gene. Germline loops: CDR1 LGHNA, CDR2 YSLEER. CDR3 in amino acids: CASSQDLDRGNTEAFF. CDR3 nucleotide sequence: TGCGCCAGCAGCCAAGATTTGGACAGGGGGAACACTGAAGCTTTCTTT.

This sequence joins TRBV6-5 and TRBJ2-3, with 8 bases aligning to TRBD2. This CDR3 is 13 amino acids long. Germline V gives CDR1 MNHEY, CDR2 SVGAGI. Trimming cost V 10 bases and J 1 base; bases outside gene matches: 4. CDR3 nucleotide sequence: TGTGCCACGGGGGGGCGCCGCACAGATACGCAGTATTTT. Residues: CATGGRRTDTQYF.

The rearrangement uses TRBV12-1 and TRBJ2-4; TRBD2 reflects the table's D call only, with no check against the DNA. TRBV12-1 is described as a pseudogene. There are 18 residues in the CDR3. CDR3: CASSFELAGRLAKNIQYF. The DNA for the CDR3 is TGTGCCAGCAGCTTCGAGCTAGCGGGGCGCCTAGCCAAAAACATTCAGTACTTC.

The chain combines TRBV20-1 with TRBJ1-1; tentatively, D is TRBD1 (5 bases). V lost 0 bases, J lost 10 bases, and 9 bases lay in between. Germline lookup yields CDR1 DFQATT and CDR2 SNEGSKA (reference sequence). There are 11 residues in the CDR3. The CDR3: CSARENQGAFF. CDR3 bases: TGCAGTGCTAGAGAAAACCAGGGAGCTTTCTTT.

The rearrangement links TRBV3-1 (or the pseudogene TRBV3-2) to TRBJ1-3, with D hard to call. Trimming took 3 bases from V and 6 from J, leaving 12 bases between them. In germline, CDR1 is LGHDT, CDR2 YNNKEL (reference sequence). This CDR3 contains 14 residues. CDR3 in amino acids: CASSQRARINTIYF. In nucleotides, the CDR3 is TGTGCCAGCAGCCAGAGGGCACGGATAAACACCATATATTTT.

V gene TRBV18 combines with J gene TRBJ2-7; weak D call: TRBD2 (6 bases). Germline CDR1 is KGHSH and CDR2 is LQKENI. Trimming shortened V by 2 bases and J by 0 bases, and 8 bases separated the two germline ends. The CDR3 loop spans 14 amino acids. CDR3 in amino acids: CASSPMGGSYEQYF. As DNA, the CDR3 is TGTGCCAGCTCACCAATGGGGGGCTCCTACGAGCAGTACTTC.

V is TRBV5-1 and J is TRBJ2-1; 11 nucleotides align to TRBD2. Germline values: CDR1 SGHRS, CDR2 YFSETQ. J gave up 7 bases and V 3 bases, and 6 bases lay outside the gene matches. The CDR3 runs to 15 residues. In DNA form, the CDR3 reads TGCGCCAGCAGCTCCGGACTAGCGGGCGTGAATGAGCAGTTCTTC. Its translation is CASSSGLAGVNEQFF. The full variable domain, rest sourced from reference TRBV5-1 and TRBJ2-1, is KAGVTQTPRYLIKTRGQQVTLSCSPISGHRSVSWYQQTPGQGLQFLFEYFSETQRNKGNFPGRFSGRQFSNSRSEMNVSTLELGDSALYLCASSSGLAGVNEQFFGPGTRLTVL.

The table lists this clone with a count of one. This chain joins TRBV5-1 and TRBJ1-1; D is uncertain. CDR3 length: 14 residues. Trimming took 3 bases from V and 0 from J, leaving 9 bases between them. The germline V gene has CDR1 SGHRS and CDR2 YFSETQ. CDR3 sequence: CASSSTELNTEAFF. DNA of the CDR3: TGCGCCAGCAGCTCCACGGAGCTGAACACTGAAGCTTTCTTT.

This sequence joins TRBV6-5 and TRBJ2-7; D might be TRBD2 (5 bases). This CDR3 has 12 amino acids. Trimming stripped 2 bases from V and 3 bases from J, with 5 bases between. CDR1 is MNHEY, CDR2 SVGAGI, per germline. CDR3 sequence: CASSYEGYEQYF. CDR3 DNA: TGTGCCAGCAGTTACGAGGGCTACGAGCAGTACTTC.

The chain uses TRBV7-2 and TRBJ1-1; 7 bases match TRBD1. The CDR3 spans 16 residues. Germline trimming cut 4 bases from V and 2 bases from J; bases unmatched to any gene: 10. Germline CDR1 and CDR2: SGHTA and FQGNSA. This CDR3 is CASSSRQGTFNTEAFF. The CDR3 region has the DNA TGTGCCAGCAGCTCCCGACAGGGAACATTTAACACTGAAGCTTTCTTT.

As for this clone: This CDR3 is also generated by other DNA sequences in the sample. V gene TRBV27 combines with J gene TRBJ1-2, with 8 bases identical to TRBD1. The CDR3 sequence is 14 residues long. The V gene end was trimmed by 3 bases and the J gene end by 2 bases; junction bases not matched to a gene: 2. Germline CDR1 reads MNHEY; CDR2 reads SMNVEV (reference sequence). The CDR3 DNA reads TGTGCCAGCAGTTTTGGGGACAGGAACTATGGCTACACCTTC. Its protein is CASSFGDRNYGYTF.

The chain recombines TRBV19 with TRBJ1-1; 9 bases are a match to TRBD1. Germline CDR1 and CDR2: LNHDA and SQIVND (reference sequence). The J segment lost 11 bases and the V segment lost 0 bases, leaving 10 bases of the junction unmatched. The length of the CDR3 is 15 residues. This CDR3 is CASSIDEGQGFQAFF. The DNA of the CDR3 is TGTGCCAGTAGTATAGACGAGGGACAGGGATTTCAGGCTTTCTTT.

The V gene is TRBV6-1, the J gene TRBJ1-3; D is unresolved. Germline loops: CDR1 MNHNS, CDR2 SASEGT. V was shortened by 6 bases and J by 4 bases, with 4 bases between the two germline ends. The CDR3 length is 11 residues. The CDR3 loop reads CASSLGNTIYF. DNA of the CDR3: TGTGCCAGCAGCCTCGGAAACACCATATATTTT.

The J gene is TRBJ2-7, the V gene TRBV6-6; tentatively, D is TRBD2 (6 bases). V was shortened by 6 bases and J by 0 bases, with 12 bases between the two germline ends. The length of the CDR3 is 14 residues. Germline CDR1 is MNHNY and CDR2 is SVGAGI (reference sequence). CDR3 nucleotide sequence: TGTGCCAGCAGCCTGGGACTTGTCTCCTACGAGCAGTACTTC. Translated: CASSLGLVSYEQYF.

This chain uses TRBV4-3 with TRBJ2-7; D is possibly TRBD1 (5 bases). CDR3 length: 14 residues. Germline V gives CDR1 LGHNA, CDR2 YSLEER. Trimming stripped 2 bases from V and 2 bases from J, with 10 bases between. CDR3 protein: CASSQSRVAYEQYF. The DNA for the CDR3 is TGCGCCAGCAGCCAAAGCAGGGTAGCCTACGAGCAGTACTTC.

The chain uses TRBV7-8 and TRBJ1-6; TRBD1 is a possible D gene (6 bases). The germline V and J ends were trimmed by 1 base and 7 bases, with 14 bases remaining between them. CDR1 and CDR2 (germline): SGHVS, FQNEAQ. The CDR3 length is 16 residues. The CDR3 protein is CASSLGNRVRNSPLHF. In nucleotides, the CDR3 is TGTGCCAGCAGCTTAGGTAACAGGGTACGCAATTCACCCCTCCACTTT.

Notes on this clone: Other DNA sequences within the sample encode an identical CDR3. The chain joins TRBV19 to TRBJ1-1, with D unclear. The CDR3 is 13 residues long. V shed 3 bases and J shed 4 bases, with 9 bases lying between them. Germline V gene data show CDR1 as LNHDA and CDR2 as SQIVND (reference sequence). The DNA of the CDR3 is TGTGCCAGTAGTATTACCGGAGGCACTGAAGCTTTCTTT. It encodes CASSITGGTEAFF.

V usage is TRBV30 and J usage is TRBJ1-3; 9 positions agree with TRBD1. CDR3 length: 14 residues. The germline V gene encodes CDR1 GTSNPN and CDR2 SVGIG (reference sequence). The ends lost 0 bases at V and 4 bases at J; junction bases unmatched: 1. CDR3 in DNA: TGTGCCTGGAGTGTTGGGACAGGGGGAAACACCATATATTTT. Encoded protein: CAWSVGTGGNTIYF. The complete variable domain, with remaining parts taken from reference TRBV30 and TRBJ1-3, reads SQTIHQWPATLVQPVGSPLSLECTVEGTSNPNLYWYRQAAGRGLQLLFYSVGIGQISSEVPQNLSASRPQDRQFILSSKKLLLSDSGFYLCAWSVGTGGNTIYFGEGSWLTVV.

The chain is built from TRBV9 and TRBJ1-1; the D is unclear. This CDR3 has 13 residues. Germline V lookup: CDR1 SGDLS, CDR2 YYNGEE. Trimming left V 7 bases short and J 5 bases short, with 15 bases between. The CDR3 DNA sequence: TGTGCCAGCGCGAGCCCTTACGGGACTGAAGCTTTCTTT. Its translation: CASASPYGTEAFF. The full variable domain, in which reference TRBV9 and TRBJ1-1 provide the parts outside the CDR3, is DSGVTQTPKHLITATGQRVTLRCSPRSGDLSVYWYQQSLDQGLQFLIQYYNGEERAKGNILERFSAQQFPDLHSELNLSSLELGDSALYFCASASPYGTEAFFGQGTRLTVV.

This clone was counted a single time. The chain couples TRBV2 to TRBJ2-7; the D gene is possibly TRBD1 (6 bases). The germline CDR1 and CDR2 sequences are SNHLY and FYNNEI. The ends were cut back, 2 bases at V and 6 bases at J, with 11 bases in the middle. The CDR3 consists of 13 residues. The CDR3 region has the DNA TGTGCCAGCAGTGAAATACTAGGGGGCGAGCAGTACTTC. Translating gives CASSEILGGEQYF.

This CDR3 reads CASSDRPTAFF. The CDR3, as DNA: TGTGCCAGCAGTGACAGGCCAACTGCTTTCTTT. The J gene is TRBJ1-1, the V gene TRBV28, with TRBD1 as a possible D gene (6 bases). V shed 5 bases and J shed 11 bases, with 12 bases lying between them. Per the germline V gene, CDR1 is MDHEN and CDR2 is SYDVKM. The CDR3 totals 11 residues.

This clone has only one observation. This chain uses TRBV30 with TRBJ2-3; D is possibly TRBD2 (5 bases). The CDR3 has 14 amino acids. Germline V lookup: CDR1 GTSNPN, CDR2 SVGIG (reference sequence). V was cut by 0 bases and J by 0 bases, with 7 bases left in between. CDR3 loop: CAWSVPGSTDTQYF. The CDR3 DNA sequence: TGTGCCTGGAGTGTACCGGGGAGCACAGATACGCAGTATTTT.